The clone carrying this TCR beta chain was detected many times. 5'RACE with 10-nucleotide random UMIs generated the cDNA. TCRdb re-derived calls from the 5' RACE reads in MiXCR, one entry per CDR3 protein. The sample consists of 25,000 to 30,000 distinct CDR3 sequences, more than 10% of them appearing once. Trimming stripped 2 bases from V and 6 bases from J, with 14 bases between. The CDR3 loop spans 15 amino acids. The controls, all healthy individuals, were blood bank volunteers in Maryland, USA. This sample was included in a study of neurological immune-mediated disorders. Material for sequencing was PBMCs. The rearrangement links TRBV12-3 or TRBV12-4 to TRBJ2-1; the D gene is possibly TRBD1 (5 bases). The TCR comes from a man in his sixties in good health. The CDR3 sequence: CASSLWGTRSNEQFF. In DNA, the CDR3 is TGTGCCAGCAGTTTATGGGGCACAAGGTCCAATGAGCAGTTCTTC.